This T cell receptor beta chain was sequenced during a study of T cell clones after liver transplantation. The germline CDR1 and CDR2 sequences are LGHNA and YNFKEQ. The CDR3 runs 15 residues. Some clones are missing from TCRdb's copy, which holds only in-frame ones; the method was immunoSEQ multiplex PCR. Of around 15,000 clones listed, roughly 85% were seen once; the top ten hold roughly 27%. As to this clone: Germline is not matched at one junction end, which may reflect a read error.

J is TRBJ2-4 and V is TRBV4-2, with TRBD2 matching over 7 bases. Here the sequenced sample was CD8+ T cells from blood, taken around 4 years after liver transplant. This receptor was obtained from a human patient who received a liver transplant. Some T cells here may be from the graft donor. The CDR3 sequence is CVSSQVWEGGFVQYF. The DNA of the CDR3 is TGTGTCAGCAGCCAAGTGTGGGAGGGCGGGTTCGTTCAGTACTTC.